This T cell receptor (beta chain) was recovered during a study of shared clonotypes between healthy human individuals. This CDR3 comprises 14 residues. The germline V and J ends were trimmed by 1 base and 0 bases, with 4 bases remaining between them. Germline loops: CDR1 SGHNT, CDR2 YYREEE (reference sequence). Using immunoSEQ multiplex PCR, the repertoire was profiled, and TCRdb retains in-frame clones only, with some absent. The table includes some 2,400,000 clones, approximately 94% detected once. Study-level findings and limits: Clonotypes shared by all four sorted-subset donors had higher generation probabilities than non-shared clonotypes.

As concerns this clone: What it recognizes is unknown.

Source material: naive CD4+ T cells sorted from blood. Subset in this sample: CD45RA+ positively selected. This receptor was obtained from a young man in good health. The rearrangement joins TRBV5-4 to TRBJ1-4; no reliable D call. The CDR3 sequence: CASSLHATNEKLFF. The CDR3 DNA reads as TGTGCCAGCAGCTTGCATGCAACTAATGAAAAACTGTTTTTT.